These 17 T cell receptor beta chains were sequenced from one sample in a study of T-cell reconstitution after alpha-beta-depleted transplantation in children. Unique molecular identifiers were incorporated during preparation of the TCRbeta library. TCRdb analysed the PCR reads with MiXCR anew, one entry per CDR3 protein. The table lists hundreds of thousands of distinct CDR3 sequences, over 15% of them singletons. The material was PBMCs from the stem cell graft donor, obtained from the stem cell graft. These receptors all come from a human donor who donated a stem cell graft to a child with acute myeloid leukemia.

This clonotype was counted at least ten times. V is TRBV6-5 and J is TRBJ2-1; no reliable D call. The CDR3 has 12 residues. Between the trimmed V and J ends, which lost 0 bases and 9 bases, there was a span of 6 bases. CDR1 and CDR2 from the germline V gene are MNHEY and SVGAGI. The CDR3 here is CASSYSNREQFF. In nucleotides, the CDR3 is TGTGCCAGCAGTTACTCGAACCGTGAGCAGTTCTTC.

This clonotype was counted many times. The V and J genes are TRBV12-3 or TRBV12-4 and TRBJ2-1; weak D call: TRBD1 (6 bases). Trimming left V 3 bases short and J 5 bases short, with 14 bases between. This CDR3 has 15 residues. CDR3 region: CASSLQGSLNNEQFF. For the CDR3, the DNA is TGTGCCAGCAGTTTGCAGGGGTCCCTTAACAATGAGCAGTTCTTC.

As regards this clonotype: A single base separates this from a much larger clone, so it may be a read error. The chain is built from TRBV20-1 and TRBJ2-7; a possible D gene is TRBD2 (6 bases). CDR1 is DFQATT, CDR2 SNEGSKA, per germline (reference sequence). This CDR3 comprises 14 residues. The CDR3 DNA reads as TGCAGTGCTAGACCCCCAAACAAGGACTACGAGCTGTACTTC. Residues: CSARPPNKDYELYF.

In this sample, this clonotype turned up many times. The chain combines TRBV27 with TRBJ2-2; unclear D gene. Looked up from germline, CDR1 is MNHEY and CDR2 is SMNVEV (reference sequence). This CDR3 is 13 amino acids long. Trimming took 6 bases from V and 6 from J, leaving 11 bases between them. CDR3 sequence (DNA): TGTGCCAGCAGCCTCTCTAGATCCGGGGAGCTGTTTTTT. Protein product: CASSLSRSGELFF.

In this sample, this clonotype turned up many times. V is TRBV20-1 and J is TRBJ1-6, with D tentatively TRBD1 (5 bases). The CDR3 contains 12 residues. CDR1 is DFQATT, CDR2 SNEGSKA, per germline (reference sequence). V was clipped by 6 bases and J by 6 bases, with 9 bases between them. The chain's CDR3 is CSAQDTNSPLHF. Written as DNA, the CDR3 is TGCAGTGCGCAGGACACTAATTCACCCCTCCACTTT.

This clonotype was seen more than once but under ten times. This chain links TRBV6-1 with TRBJ2-3, with 10 positions matching TRBD2. The CDR3 consists of 16 residues. In germline, CDR1 is MNHNS, CDR2 SASEGT. J lost 2 bases, V lost 5 bases, and 7 bases had no gene match. In DNA, the CDR3 is TGTGCCAGCAGTAATGTCGGACTAGCGGACACAGATACGCAGTATTTT. Encoded protein: CASSNVGLADTDTQYF.

This clonotype was observed a few times. The chain combines TRBV12-3 or TRBV12-4 with TRBJ2-3, with D perhaps assigned TRBD1 or TRBD2 (6 bases each). The CDR3 runs 17 residues. The V end was cut by 7 bases, the J end by 2 bases, with 22 bases between. The CDR3 DNA reads as TGTGCCAGCACCCATTTCGAGGGGGGAGGTTTCACAGATACGCAGTATTTT. This sequence encodes CASTHFEGGGFTDTQYF.

V and J are TRBV4-3 and TRBJ2-2; D perhaps matches TRBD2 (6 bases). This CDR3 region has 16 residues. Per the germline V gene, CDR1 is LGHNA and CDR2 is YSLEER. V lost 0 bases to trimming and J lost 6 bases, with 14 bases between them. The CDR3, as DNA: TGCGCCAGCAGCCAAGATTTAGGAGGGAATTCCGGGGAGCTGTTTTTT. Protein: CASSQDLGGNSGELFF.

This rearrangement joins TRBV28 to TRBJ1-1; no definite D call. The CDR3 has 13 residues. Trimming pared 5 bases from V and 4 bases from J, leaving 11 bases between. Germline CDR1 and CDR2: MDHEN and SYDVKM. The CDR3 DNA follows: TGTGCCAGCAGTCCCCTCGGACCCACTGAAGCTTTCTTT. Translation gives CASSPLGPTEAFF. Combining the CDR3 with reference TRBV28 and TRBJ1-1 gives the whole variable domain DVKVTQSSRYLVKRTGEKVFLECVQDMDHENMFWYRQDPGLGLRLIYFSYDVKMKEKGDIPEGYSVSREKKERFSLILESASTNQTSMYLCASSPLGPTEAFFGQGTRLTVV.

This clonotype was picked up many times. The CDR3 region is CSVSRLAGSGELFF. The CDR3 region has the DNA TGCAGCGTTTCACGACTAGCGGGGAGCGGGGAGCTGTTTTTT. The rearrangement links TRBV29-1 to TRBJ2-2, with 11 bases that match TRBD2. Germline V gene sequence: CDR1 SQVTM, CDR2 ANQGSEA. The J segment lost 7 bases and the V segment lost 5 bases, leaving 6 bases of the junction unmatched. The CDR3 length is 14 residues.

This clonotype came up many times. The chain recombines TRBV20-1 with TRBJ2-3; D might be TRBD2 (6 bases). CDR3 length: 15 amino acids. The V end lost 3 bases, the J end lost 3 bases, and 16 bases lay between the germline ends. Germline V gene lookup returns CDR1 DFQATT and CDR2 SNEGSKA (reference sequence). The CDR3 nucleotides read TGCAGTGCTAGGAGGAGACTAGATATAACAGATACGCAGTATTTT. Amino acid sequence: CSARRRLDITDTQYF.

About this clonotype: It may be a read error: a sequence one base away is much more abundant. V is TRBV29-1 and J is TRBJ1-1, with D perhaps matching TRBD1 (5 bases). CDR3 length: 13 residues. The germline V gene encodes CDR1 SQVTM and CDR2 ANQGSEA. The CDR3 protein is CSVVPRKDTQAFF. CDR3 DNA sequence: TGCAGCGTTGTCCCGAGGAAGGACACTCAAGCTTTCTTT.

This chain links TRBV30 with TRBJ2-5, with 8 bases identical to TRBD2. This CDR3 has 13 amino acids. Looked up from germline, CDR1 is GTSNPN and CDR2 is SVGIG (reference sequence). The ends lost 1 base at V and 5 bases at J; junction bases unmatched: 3. CDR3 DNA sequence: TGTGCCTGGAGTGGAGGGACTAGGGAGACCCAGTACTTC. This encodes CAWSGGTRETQYF.

The sample holds many counts of this clonotype. The chain employs TRBV6-5 and TRBJ1-2, with TRBD1 as a possible D gene (6 bases). This CDR3 comprises 18 residues. Germline values: CDR1 MNHEY, CDR2 SVGAGI. V was cut by 0 bases and J by 4 bases, with 21 bases left in between. The CDR3 region is CASSYSETDSSTIYGYTF. The CDR3 DNA reads TGTGCCAGCAGTTACTCAGAGACGGACAGCAGTACTATCTATGGCTACACCTTC.

This clonotype occurred a few times. The CDR3 DNA reads as TGTGCCAGCAGCTCCTCTGACGGTCGGTTCACAGATACGCAGTATTTT. Translating gives CASSSSDGRFTDTQYF. V gene TRBV7-9 combines with J gene TRBJ2-3; the D is unclear. With 4 bases removed from V and 2 bases from J, the gap between germline ends came to 16 bases. The CDR3 is 16 amino acids. In germline, CDR1 is SEHNR, CDR2 FQNEAQ (reference sequence). Variable domain in full (rest from reference TRBV7-9 and TRBJ2-3): DTGVSQNPRHKITKRGQNVTFRCDPISEHNRLYWYRQTLGQGPEFLTYFQNEAQLEKSRLLSDRFSAERPKGSFSTLEIQRTEQGDSAMYLCASSSSDGRFTDTQYFGPGTRLTVL.

The genes are TRBV7-9 and TRBJ1-4, with D perhaps TRBD1 (6 bases). The germline CDR1 and CDR2 sequences are SEHNR and FQNEAQ (reference sequence). V was trimmed by 7 bases and J by 8 bases, leaving 14 bases between them. This CDR3 spans 13 amino acids. For the CDR3, the DNA is TGTGCCAGCAATCTGGACAGTAACGAAAAACTGTTTTTT. It translates to CASNLDSNEKLFF.

This chain connects TRBV7-3 to TRBJ2-3; D might be TRBD1 or TRBD2, each matching 5 bases. CDR3 size: 17 residues. The V gene lost 5 bases and the J gene lost 0 bases, with 18 bases spanning the gap. CDR1 is SGHTA and CDR2 is FQGTGA in the germline V gene. CDR3 nucleotides: TGTGCCAGCAGCCCCAGACCGTCGGGGCTGAGCACAGATACGCAGTATTTT. Amino acids: CASSPRPSGLSTDTQYF.